A single T cell receptor beta chain is shown here with its context. The antigen is undetermined. A multiplex PCR was run with 60 Vbeta primers and 13 Jbeta primers. Profiling relied on immunoSEQ multiplex PCR, and the TCRdb table lists in-frame clones only, not all of them. The sample records approximately 180,000 clones, approximately 12% being singletons. This sample stems from a study of cytomegalovirus exposure and HLA in healthy donors. The study's findings and limits: Accurate prediction of most subjects' HLA-A and HLA-B alleles from TCR beta sequences was reported. A later analysis found TCR association rates differed by HLA locus, highest for DRB1 and lowest for HLA-C.

Sequencing used PBMCs. The sequence came from a man aged 45-65 years in good health and CMV-seropositive.

In DNA, the CDR3 is TGTGCCAGCAGCTTGCAACAGACCACCGGGGAGCTGTTTTTT. Its protein is CASSLQQTTGELFF. The rearrangement uses TRBV5-4 and TRBJ2-2; D gene ambiguous. The ends were cut back, 1 base at V and 4 bases at J, with 8 bases in the middle. CDR1 and CDR2 from the germline V gene are SGHNT and YYREEE (reference sequence). The CDR3 totals 14 residues.